Given below is one TCR beta chain in context. Its antigen remains unidentified. The sample providers were healthy Caucasian people from Russia, aged about 6 to 100. The V gene's germline CDR1 is SQVTM and CDR2 ANQGSEA. The length of the CDR3 is 13 residues. V gave up 7 bases and J gave up 0 bases, with 12 bases separating them. Combining a sample-barcoded 5' primer with a J-beta primer mix, a second PCR ran for roughly 6 to 12 cycles. All samples gave at least 2.5 million CDR3-containing paired-end reads. One entry per CDR3 protein results from TCRdb running MiXCR on the 5' RACE reads. There are under 800,000 distinct CDR3 sequences in the sample; roughly 43% occur only once, and 20% to 25% lies in the top ten. This record belongs to a study of blood T cells in healthy people across ages. Study-level results: The lack of PBMC sorting stopped any conclusive naive versus antigen-experienced comparison. Diversity figures derived from one million T cells were judged to underestimate the true value.

The gene calls are TRBV29-1 and TRBJ1-1; possibly TRBD1 for D (5 bases). Sequencing was carried out using blood. The clonotype originates from an older woman in good health. CDR3 nucleotide sequence: TGCAGCGCTGGGGCAGTTATGAACACTGAAGCTTTCTTT. It codes for CSAGAVMNTEAFF.